These T cell receptor beta chains were read from a single sample in a study of T cells in Graves' hyperthyroidism and ophthalmopathy. MiXCR was run by TCRdb on the multiplex PCR reads, yielding one entry per CDR3 protein. This sample yields about 290,000 distinct CDR3 sequences, of which 16% are seen a single time; approximately 35% belongs to the top ten. Sequenced input: blood. These TCRs come from a man younger than 40 with Graves' hyperthyroidism. Both conserved end residues are part of each CDR3. Fields, in order: V gene, clone size, D gene, J gene, CDR3 protein. D genes are given only for firm matches. Clone size appears in some rows only: once, few, many, or a class for an expanded clone.

V gene: TRBV9
clone size: .
D gene: .
J gene: TRBJ2-1
CDR3 protein: CASSPSGVTNEQFF

V gene: TRBV10-3
clone size: many
D gene: TRBD2
J gene: TRBJ2-2
CDR3 protein: CAIRSSLAGGTGELFF

V gene: TRBV13
clone size: few
D gene: .
J gene: TRBJ1-4
CDR3 protein: CASSLNSWQGKKKLFF

V gene: TRBV4-2
clone size: .
D gene: .
J gene: TRBJ2-2
CDR3 protein: CASSQVLGTNTGELFF

V gene: TRBV18
clone size: .
D gene: TRBD1
J gene: TRBJ2-7
CDR3 protein: CASSPGQGANEQYF

V gene: TRBV7-3
clone size: .
D gene: .
J gene: TRBJ2-2
CDR3 protein: CASSLTQTANTGELFF

V gene: TRBV2
clone size: .
D gene: TRBD1
J gene: TRBJ2-3
CDR3 protein: CASSLGTGRHTQYF

V gene: TRBV7-2
clone size: .
D gene: .
J gene: TRBJ1-5
CDR3 protein: CVSSRDSNQPQHF

V gene: TRBV9
clone size: .
D gene: .
J gene: TRBJ1-3
CDR3 protein: CASSVATQGRAGNTIYF

V gene: TRBV5-1
clone size: many
D gene: .
J gene: TRBJ2-3
CDR3 protein: CASSLGGDTQYF

V gene: TRBV14
clone size: .
D gene: .
J gene: TRBJ1-3
CDR3 protein: CASSQGTGRNTIYF

V gene: TRBV19
clone size: many
D gene: TRBD1
J gene: TRBJ1-5
CDR3 protein: CASSSGQGPNQPQHF

V gene: TRBV3-1
clone size: .
D gene: .
J gene: TRBJ2-1
CDR3 protein: CASSQVGTGVEQFF

V gene: TRBV29-1
clone size: .
D gene: .
J gene: TRBJ1-4
CDR3 protein: CSVGYSVEKLFF

V gene: TRBV4-1
clone size: many
D gene: .
J gene: TRBJ1-6
CDR3 protein: CASSQTGGTSPLHF

V gene: TRBV3-1
clone size: .
D gene: .
J gene: TRBJ1-2
CDR3 protein: CASSQDRGMSVGYTF

V gene: TRBV7-9
clone size: .
D gene: TRBD1
J gene: TRBJ1-6
CDR3 protein: CASTRGGGGSPLHF

V gene: TRBV2
clone size: many
D gene: TRBD2
J gene: TRBJ2-1
CDR3 protein: CASQGTSETNEQFF

V gene: TRBV24-1
clone size: many
D gene: .
J gene: TRBJ1-2
CDR3 protein: CATGTESYGYTF

V gene: TRBV5-1
clone size: .
D gene: .
J gene: TRBJ1-2
CDR3 protein: CASSRNQGRDAYGYTF

V gene: TRBV28
clone size: many
D gene: TRBD2
J gene: TRBJ2-1
CDR3 protein: CASRWTSGRAGEQFF

V gene: TRBV19
clone size: few
D gene: TRBD2
J gene: TRBJ2-3
CDR3 protein: CASSPGRPRTDTQYF

V gene: TRBV20-1
clone size: few
D gene: TRBD1
J gene: TRBJ1-5
CDR3 protein: CSAQTGFGNQPQHF

V gene: TRBV6-1
clone size: many
D gene: .
J gene: TRBJ2-7
CDR3 protein: CASSGITRGFSYEQYF

V gene: TRBV4-1
clone size: .
D gene: TRBD1
J gene: TRBJ2-7
CDR3 protein: CASSQGSTGLTYEQYF

V gene: TRBV3-1
clone size: .
D gene: .
J gene: TRBJ1-2
CDR3 protein: CASSNTTPSRAFQPRINGYTF

V gene: TRBV11-2
clone size: many
D gene: .
J gene: TRBJ2-3
CDR3 protein: CASSLIASTDTQYF

V gene: TRBV9
clone size: .
D gene: .
J gene: TRBJ2-7
CDR3 protein: CASSVDARATYEQYF

V gene: TRBV27
clone size: .
D gene: .
J gene: TRBJ2-7
CDR3 protein: CASSLNGGAYEQYF

V gene: TRBV5-1
clone size: few
D gene: .
J gene: TRBJ2-3
CDR3 protein: CASSEASTDTQYF

V gene: TRBV20-1
clone size: .
D gene: .
J gene: TRBJ2-3
CDR3 protein: CSAKRESITDTQYF

V gene: TRBV28
clone size: many
D gene: .
J gene: TRBJ2-7
CDR3 protein: CASSLLTLQYEQYF

V gene: TRBV12-3/TRBV12-4
clone size: .
D gene: TRBD2
J gene: TRBJ2-3
CDR3 protein: CASGTGLASADMQYF

V gene: TRBV14
clone size: .
D gene: .
J gene: TRBJ1-1
CDR3 protein: CASSQEYGSAEAFF

V gene: TRBV7-6
clone size: many
D gene: .
J gene: TRBJ2-1
CDR3 protein: CASSFSGDKQFF